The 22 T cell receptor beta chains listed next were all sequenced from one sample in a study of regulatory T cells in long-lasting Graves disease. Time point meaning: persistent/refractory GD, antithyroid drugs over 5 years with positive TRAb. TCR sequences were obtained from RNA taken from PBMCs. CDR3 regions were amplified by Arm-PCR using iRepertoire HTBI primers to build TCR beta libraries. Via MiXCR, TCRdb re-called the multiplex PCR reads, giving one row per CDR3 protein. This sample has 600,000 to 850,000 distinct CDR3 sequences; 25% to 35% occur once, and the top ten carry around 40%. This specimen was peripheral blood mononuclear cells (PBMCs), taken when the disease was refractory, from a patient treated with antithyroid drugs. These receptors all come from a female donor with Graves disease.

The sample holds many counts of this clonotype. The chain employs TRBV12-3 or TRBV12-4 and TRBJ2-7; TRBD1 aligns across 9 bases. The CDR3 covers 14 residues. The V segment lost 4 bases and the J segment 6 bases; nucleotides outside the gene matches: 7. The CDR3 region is CASSSSLDRGEQYF. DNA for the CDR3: TGTGCCAGCAGTTCTTCCCTGGACAGGGGCGAGCAGTACTTC.

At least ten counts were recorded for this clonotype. The CDR3 DNA follows: TGTGCCAGCAGTTACAGGGAAAGCTCCTATAATTCACCCCTCCACTTT. Its translation: CASSYRESSYNSPLHF. This chain connects TRBV12-3 or TRBV12-4 to TRBJ1-6; TRBD1 is a possible D gene (6 bases). The CDR3 is 16 amino acids. V gave up 4 bases and J gave up 0 bases, with 10 bases separating them.

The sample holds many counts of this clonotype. CDR3 coding DNA: TGTGCCAGCAGTTTGGGGACCGCTGGGAACACTGAAGCTTTCTTT. Translated, it gives CASSLGTAGNTEAFF. The V and J genes are TRBV28 and TRBJ1-1, with D maybe TRBD1 (5 bases). V shed 3 bases and J shed 1 base, with 12 bases lying between them. The CDR3 covers 15 residues. In germline, CDR1 is MDHEN, CDR2 SYDVKM. Full variable domain (rest looked up from reference TRBV28 and TRBJ1-1): DVKVTQSSRYLVKRTGEKVFLECVQDMDHENMFWYRQDPGLGLRLIYFSYDVKMKEKGDIPEGYSVSREKKERFSLILESASTNQTSMYLCASSLGTAGNTEAFFGQGTRLTVV.

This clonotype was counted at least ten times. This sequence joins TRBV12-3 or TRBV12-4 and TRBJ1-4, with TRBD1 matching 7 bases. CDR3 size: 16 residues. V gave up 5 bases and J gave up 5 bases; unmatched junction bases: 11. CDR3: CASSVLQGFQNEKLFF. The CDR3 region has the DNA TGTGCCAGCAGTGTATTACAGGGGTTTCAGAATGAAAAACTGTTTTTT.

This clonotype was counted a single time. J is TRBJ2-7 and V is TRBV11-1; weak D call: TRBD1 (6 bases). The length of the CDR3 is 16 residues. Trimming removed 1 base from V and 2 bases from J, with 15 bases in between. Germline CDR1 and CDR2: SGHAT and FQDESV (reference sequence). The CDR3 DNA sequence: TGTGCCAGCAGCTTAGGGGTCCGGGACAACACCTACGAGCAGTACTTC. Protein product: CASSLGVRDNTYEQYF.

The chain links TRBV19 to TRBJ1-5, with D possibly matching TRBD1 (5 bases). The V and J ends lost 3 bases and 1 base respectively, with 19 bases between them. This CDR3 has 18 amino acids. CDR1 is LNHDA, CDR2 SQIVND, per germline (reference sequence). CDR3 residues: CASSMGPMLGDSNQPQHF. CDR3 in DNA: TGTGCCAGTAGTATGGGGCCTATGTTAGGGGACAGCAATCAGCCCCAGCATTTT. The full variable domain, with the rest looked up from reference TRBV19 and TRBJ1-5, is DGGITQSPKYLFRKEGQNVTLSCEQNLNHDAMYWYRQDPGQGLRLIYYSQIVNDFQKGDIAEGYSVSREKKESFPLTVTSAQKNPTAFYLCASSMGPMLGDSNQPQHFGDGTRLSIL.

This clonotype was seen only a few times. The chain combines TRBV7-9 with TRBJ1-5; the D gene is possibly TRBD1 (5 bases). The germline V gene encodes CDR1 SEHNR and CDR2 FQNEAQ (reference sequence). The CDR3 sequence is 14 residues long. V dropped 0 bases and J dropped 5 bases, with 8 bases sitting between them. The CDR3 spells CASSLATVDQPQHF. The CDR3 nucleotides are TGTGCCAGCAGCTTAGCGACAGTGGATCAGCCCCAGCATTTT.

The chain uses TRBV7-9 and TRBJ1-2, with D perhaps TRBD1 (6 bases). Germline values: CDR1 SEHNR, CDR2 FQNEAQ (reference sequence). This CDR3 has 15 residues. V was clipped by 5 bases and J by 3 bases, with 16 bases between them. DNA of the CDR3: TGTGCCAGCAGCCCCGCACAGGGAGACTACTATGGCTACACCTTC. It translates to CASSPAQGDYYGYTF.

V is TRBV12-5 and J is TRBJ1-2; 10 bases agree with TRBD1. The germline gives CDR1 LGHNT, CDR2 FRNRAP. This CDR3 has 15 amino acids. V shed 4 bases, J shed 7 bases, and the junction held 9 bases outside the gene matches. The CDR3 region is CASGYDRGLYGGYTF. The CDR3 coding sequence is TGTGCTAGTGGTTACGACAGGGGGCTCTATGGTGGCTACACCTTC. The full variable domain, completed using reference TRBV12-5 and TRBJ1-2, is DARVTQTPRHKVTEMGQEVTMRCQPILGHNTVFWYRQTMMQGLELLAYFRNRAPLDDSGMPKDRFSAEMPDATLATLKIQPSEPRDSAVYFCASGYDRGLYGGYTFGSGTRLTVV.

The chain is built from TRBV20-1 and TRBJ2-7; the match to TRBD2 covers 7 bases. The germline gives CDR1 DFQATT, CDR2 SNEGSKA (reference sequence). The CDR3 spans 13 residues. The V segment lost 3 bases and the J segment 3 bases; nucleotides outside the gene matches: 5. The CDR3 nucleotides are TGCAGTGCTAGCGATGCGGGAGACTACGAGCAGTACTTC. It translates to CSASDAGDYEQYF.

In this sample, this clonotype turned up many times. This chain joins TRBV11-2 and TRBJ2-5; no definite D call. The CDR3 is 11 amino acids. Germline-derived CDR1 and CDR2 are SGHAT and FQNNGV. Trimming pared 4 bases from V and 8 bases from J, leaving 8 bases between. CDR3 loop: CASSSLKTQYF. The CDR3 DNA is TGTGCCAGCAGCTCCCTAAAAACCCAGTACTTC.

Written as DNA, the CDR3 is TGTGCCAGCAGGCGGCTAGCGGGATATGAGACCCAGTACTTC. It yields the protein CASRRLAGYETQYF. The chain combines TRBV6-1 with TRBJ2-5; 9 nucleotides line up with TRBD2. Trimming removed 6 bases from V and 5 bases from J; junction bases left unmatched: 7. From germline, CDR1 is MNHNS and CDR2 SASEGT. The CDR3 loop spans 14 amino acids.

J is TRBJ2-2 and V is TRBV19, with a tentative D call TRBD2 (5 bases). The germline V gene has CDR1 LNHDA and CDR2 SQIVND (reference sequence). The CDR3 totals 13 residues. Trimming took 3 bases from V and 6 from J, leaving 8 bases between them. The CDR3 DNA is TGTGCCAGTAGTATTGGAGGTCCCGGGGAGCTGTTTTTT. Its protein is CASSIGGPGELFF.

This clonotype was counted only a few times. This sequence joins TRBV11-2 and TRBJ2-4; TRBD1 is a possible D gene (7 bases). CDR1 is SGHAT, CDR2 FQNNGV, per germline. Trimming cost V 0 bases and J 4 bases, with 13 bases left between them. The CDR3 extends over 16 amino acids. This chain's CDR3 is CASSLDLTGRKNIQYF. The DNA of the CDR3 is TGTGCCAGCAGCTTAGACCTGACAGGGAGGAAAAACATTCAGTACTTC.

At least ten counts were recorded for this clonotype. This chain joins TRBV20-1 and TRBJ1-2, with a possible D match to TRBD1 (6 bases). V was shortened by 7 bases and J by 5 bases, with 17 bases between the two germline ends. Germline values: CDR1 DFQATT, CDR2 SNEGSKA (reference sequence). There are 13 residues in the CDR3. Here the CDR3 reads CSVNNRVGYGYTF. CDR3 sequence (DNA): TGCAGTGTAAACAACAGGGTAGGATATGGCTACACCTTC.

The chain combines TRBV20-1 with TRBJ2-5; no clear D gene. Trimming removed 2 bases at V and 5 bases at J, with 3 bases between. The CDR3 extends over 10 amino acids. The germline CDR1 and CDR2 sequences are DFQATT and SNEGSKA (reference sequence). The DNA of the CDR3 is TGCAGTGCTAGAAAGGAGACCCAGTACTTC. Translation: CSARKETQYF.

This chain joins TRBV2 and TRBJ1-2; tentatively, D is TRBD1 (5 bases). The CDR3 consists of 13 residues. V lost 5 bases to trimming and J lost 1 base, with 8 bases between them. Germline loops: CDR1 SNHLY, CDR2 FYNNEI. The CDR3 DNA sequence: TGTGCCAGCAGTCGGACACATAACTATGGCTACACCTTC. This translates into CASSRTHNYGYTF.

CDR3 sequence reads: CASGLVRGRQETQYF. CDR3 nucleotides: TGTGCTAGTGGTTTGGTACGGGGGCGGCAAGAGACCCAGTACTTC. This chain joins TRBV12-5 and TRBJ2-5; D is tentatively TRBD1 or TRBD2 (6 bases each). The germline V gene encodes CDR1 LGHNT and CDR2 FRNRAP. Trimming took off 0 bases at V and 2 bases at J, with 10 bases between the two ends. The CDR3 loop spans 15 amino acids. Combining the CDR3 with reference TRBV12-5 and TRBJ2-5 gives the whole variable domain DARVTQTPRHKVTEMGQEVTMRCQPILGHNTVFWYRQTMMQGLELLAYFRNRAPLDDSGMPKDRFSAEMPDATLATLKIQPSEPRDSAVYFCASGLVRGRQETQYFGPGTRLLVL.

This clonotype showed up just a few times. CDR3 coding DNA: TGTGCCAGCAGCTTAGGAGCGGGAAACTCCTACGAGCAGTACTTC. Translating gives CASSLGAGNSYEQYF. The rearrangement uses TRBV7-2 and TRBJ2-7; 7 nucleotides match TRBD2. The CDR3 is 15 residues long. V shed 1 base, J shed 0 bases, and the junction held 3 bases outside the gene matches. The germline V gene encodes CDR1 SGHTA and CDR2 FQGNSA.

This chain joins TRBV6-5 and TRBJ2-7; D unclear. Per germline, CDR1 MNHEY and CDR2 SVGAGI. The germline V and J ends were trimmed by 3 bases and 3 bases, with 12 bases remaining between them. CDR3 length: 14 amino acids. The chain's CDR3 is CASSYPGRSYEQYF. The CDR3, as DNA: TGTGCCAGCAGTTATCCCGGACGGAGCTACGAGCAGTACTTC.

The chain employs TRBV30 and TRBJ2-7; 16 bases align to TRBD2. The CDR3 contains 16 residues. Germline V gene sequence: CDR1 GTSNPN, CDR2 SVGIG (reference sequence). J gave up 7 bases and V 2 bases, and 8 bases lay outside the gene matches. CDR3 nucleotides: TGTGCCTGGAGTCCCGGGACTAGCGGGAGGGCCGATGAGCAGTACTTC. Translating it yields CAWSPGTSGRADEQYF.

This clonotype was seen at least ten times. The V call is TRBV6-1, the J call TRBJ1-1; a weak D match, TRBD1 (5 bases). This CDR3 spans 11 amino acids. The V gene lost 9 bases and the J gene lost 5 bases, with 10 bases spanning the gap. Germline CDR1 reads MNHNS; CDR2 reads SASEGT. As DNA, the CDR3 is TGTGCCAGTATAGGGGTGACTGAAGCTTTCTTT. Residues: CASIGVTEAFF.